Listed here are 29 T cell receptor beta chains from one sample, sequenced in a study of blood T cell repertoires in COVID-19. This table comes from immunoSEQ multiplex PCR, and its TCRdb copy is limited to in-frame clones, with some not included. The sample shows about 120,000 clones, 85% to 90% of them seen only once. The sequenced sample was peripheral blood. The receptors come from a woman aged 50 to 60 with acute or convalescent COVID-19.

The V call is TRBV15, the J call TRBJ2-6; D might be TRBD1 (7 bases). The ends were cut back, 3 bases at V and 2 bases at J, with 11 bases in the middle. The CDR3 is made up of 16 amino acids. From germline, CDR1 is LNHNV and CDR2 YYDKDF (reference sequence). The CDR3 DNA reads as TGTGCCACCAGCAGGGGCAGGGGGGCTGGGGCCAACGTCCTGACTTTC. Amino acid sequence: CATSRGRGAGANVLTF. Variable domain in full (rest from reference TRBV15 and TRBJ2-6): DAMVIQNPRYQVTQFGKPVTLSCSQTLNHNVMYWYQQKSSQAPKLLFHYYDKDFNNEADTPDNFQSRRPNTSFCFLDIRSPGLGDTAMYLCATSRGRGAGANVLTFGAGSRLTVL.

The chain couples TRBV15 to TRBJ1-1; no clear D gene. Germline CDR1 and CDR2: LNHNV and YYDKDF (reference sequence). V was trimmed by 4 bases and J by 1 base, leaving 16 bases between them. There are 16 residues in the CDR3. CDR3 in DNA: TGTGCCACCAGCACCCTCCGGGCGCGGGCGAACACTGAAGCTTTCTTT. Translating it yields CATSTLRARANTEAFF.

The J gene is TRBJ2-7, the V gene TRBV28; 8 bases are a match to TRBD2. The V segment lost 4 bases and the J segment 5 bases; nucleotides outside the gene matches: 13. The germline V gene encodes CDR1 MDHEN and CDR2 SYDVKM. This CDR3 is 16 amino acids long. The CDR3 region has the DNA TGTGCCAGCAGTTCCCCGGCGGCGGGAGGTCCGGACGAGCAGTACTTC. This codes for CASSSPAAGGPDEQYF.

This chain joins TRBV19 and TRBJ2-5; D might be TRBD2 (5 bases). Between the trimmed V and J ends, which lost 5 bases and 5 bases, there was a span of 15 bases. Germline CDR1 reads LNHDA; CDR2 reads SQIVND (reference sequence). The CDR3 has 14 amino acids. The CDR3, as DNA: TGTGCCAGTAGTCCCGAGGGTCGTGTGGAGACCCAGTACTTC. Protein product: CASSPEGRVETQYF.

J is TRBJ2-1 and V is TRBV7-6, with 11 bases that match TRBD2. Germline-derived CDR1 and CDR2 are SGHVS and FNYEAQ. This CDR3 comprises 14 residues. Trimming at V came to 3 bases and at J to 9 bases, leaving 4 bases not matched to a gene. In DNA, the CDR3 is TGTGCCAGCAGCTTTTCGACTAGCGGGACTGAGCAGTTCTTC. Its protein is CASSFSTSGTEQFF.

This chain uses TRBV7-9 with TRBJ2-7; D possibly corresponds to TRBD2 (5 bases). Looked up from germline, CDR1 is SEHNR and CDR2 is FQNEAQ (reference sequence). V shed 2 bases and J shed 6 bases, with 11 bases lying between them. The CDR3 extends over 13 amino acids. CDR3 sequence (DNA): TGTGCCAGCAGCTTACAAGGTGGAGGCGAGCAGTACTTC. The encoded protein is CASSLQGGGEQYF. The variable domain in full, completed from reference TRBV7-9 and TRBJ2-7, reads DTGVSQNPRHKITKRGQNVTFRCDPISEHNRLYWYRQTLGQGPEFLTYFQNEAQLEKSRLLSDRFSAERPKGSFSTLEIQRTEQGDSAMYLCASSLQGGGEQYFGPGTRLTVT.

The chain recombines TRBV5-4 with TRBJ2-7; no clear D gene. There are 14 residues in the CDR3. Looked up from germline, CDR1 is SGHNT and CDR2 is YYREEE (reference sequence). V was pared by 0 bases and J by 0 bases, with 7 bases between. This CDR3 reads CASSLEPISYEQYF. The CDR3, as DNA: TGTGCCAGCAGCTTGGAGCCGATCTCCTACGAGCAGTACTTC.

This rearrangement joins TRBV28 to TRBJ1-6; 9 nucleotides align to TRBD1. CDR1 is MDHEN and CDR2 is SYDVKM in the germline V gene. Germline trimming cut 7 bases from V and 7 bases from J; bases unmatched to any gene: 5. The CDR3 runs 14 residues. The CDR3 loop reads CASITDRGNSPLHF. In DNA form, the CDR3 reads TGTGCCAGCATCACGGACAGGGGAAATTCACCCCTCCACTTT.

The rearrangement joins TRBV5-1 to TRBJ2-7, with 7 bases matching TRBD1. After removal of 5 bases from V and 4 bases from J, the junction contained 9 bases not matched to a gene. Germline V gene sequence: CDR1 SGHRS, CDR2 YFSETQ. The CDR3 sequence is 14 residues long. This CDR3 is CASRMTGSGYEQYF. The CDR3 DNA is TGCGCCAGCAGGATGACAGGGTCCGGGTACGAGCAGTACTTC.

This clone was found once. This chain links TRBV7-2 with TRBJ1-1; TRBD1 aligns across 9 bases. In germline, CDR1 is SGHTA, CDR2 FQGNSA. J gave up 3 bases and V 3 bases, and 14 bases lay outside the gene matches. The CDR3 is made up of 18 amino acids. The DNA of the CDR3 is TGTGCCAGCAGCTTGGGGACAGGGTTTCGGGGGGTGGACACTGAAGCTTTCTTT. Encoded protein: CASSLGTGFRGVDTEAFF.

The CDR3: CASSQIPETGELFF. The CDR3 coding sequence is TGTGCCAGCAGCCAAATCCCAGAAACCGGGGAGCTGTTTTTT. This chain links TRBV3-1 (or the pseudogene TRBV3-2) with TRBJ2-2; D gene uncertain. This CDR3 is built from 14 residues. Germline V gene lookup returns CDR1 LGHDT and CDR2 YNNKEL (reference sequence). Trimming took off 2 bases at V and 5 bases at J, with 9 bases between the two ends.

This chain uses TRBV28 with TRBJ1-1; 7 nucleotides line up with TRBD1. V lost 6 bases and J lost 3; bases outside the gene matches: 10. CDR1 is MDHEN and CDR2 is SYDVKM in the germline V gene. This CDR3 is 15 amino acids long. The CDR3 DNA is TGTGCCAGCAGCAAGACAGGGTTCTGGGACACTGAAGCTTTCTTT. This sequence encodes CASSKTGFWDTEAFF.

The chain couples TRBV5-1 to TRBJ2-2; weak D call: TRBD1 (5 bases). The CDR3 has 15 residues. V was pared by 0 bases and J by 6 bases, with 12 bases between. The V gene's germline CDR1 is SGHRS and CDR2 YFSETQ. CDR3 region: CASSLGRVGAGELFF. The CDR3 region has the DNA TGCGCCAGCAGCTTGGGACGGGTAGGGGCCGGGGAGCTGTTTTTT.

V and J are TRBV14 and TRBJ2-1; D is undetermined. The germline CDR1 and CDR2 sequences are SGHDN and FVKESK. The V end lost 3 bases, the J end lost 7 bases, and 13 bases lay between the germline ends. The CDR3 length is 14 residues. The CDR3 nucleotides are TGTGCCAGCAGCCACATATACTCTAGAAATGAGCAGTTCTTC. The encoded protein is CASSHIYSRNEQFF.

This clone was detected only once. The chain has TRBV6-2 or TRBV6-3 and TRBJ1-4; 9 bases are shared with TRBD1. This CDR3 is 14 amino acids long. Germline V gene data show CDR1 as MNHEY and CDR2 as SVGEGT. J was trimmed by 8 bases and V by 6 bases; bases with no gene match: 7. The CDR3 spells CASSRDRVREKLFF. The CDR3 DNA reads TGTGCCAGCAGCCGGGACAGGGTGCGAGAAAAACTGTTTTTT.

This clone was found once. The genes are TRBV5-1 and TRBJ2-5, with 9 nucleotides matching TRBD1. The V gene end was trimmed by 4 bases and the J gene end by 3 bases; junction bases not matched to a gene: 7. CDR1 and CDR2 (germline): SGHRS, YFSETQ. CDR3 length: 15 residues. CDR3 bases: TGCGCCAGCAGCCCACAGGGGGCGTACGAAGAGACCCAGTACTTC. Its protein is CASSPQGAYEETQYF.

The chain's CDR3 is CASSLEDQSSGYNYEQYF. The CDR3, as DNA: TGCGCCAGCAGCTTGGAAGATCAGTCTAGCGGCTACAACTACGAGCAGTACTTC. This chain joins TRBV5-1 and TRBJ2-7; TRBD2 agrees at 7 bases. Germline CDR1 is SGHRS and CDR2 is YFSETQ. The ends lost 0 bases at V and 3 bases at J; junction bases unmatched: 15. CDR3 length: 18 residues.

Here the CDR3 reads CASKSTNSNQPQHF. The DNA of the CDR3 is TGTGCCAGCAAAAGCACCAATAGCAATCAGCCCCAGCATTTT. The V gene is TRBV16, the J gene TRBJ1-5; D ambiguous. From germline, CDR1 is KGHSY and CDR2 FQNENV. The CDR3 consists of 14 residues. V was pared by 7 bases and J by 0 bases, with 10 bases between.

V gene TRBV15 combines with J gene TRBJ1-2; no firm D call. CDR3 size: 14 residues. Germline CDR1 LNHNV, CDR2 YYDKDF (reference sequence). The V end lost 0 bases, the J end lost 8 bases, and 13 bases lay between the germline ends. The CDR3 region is CATSRDRRGGGYTF. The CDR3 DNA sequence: TGTGCCACCAGCAGAGATCGGCGGGGAGGAGGCTACACCTTC.

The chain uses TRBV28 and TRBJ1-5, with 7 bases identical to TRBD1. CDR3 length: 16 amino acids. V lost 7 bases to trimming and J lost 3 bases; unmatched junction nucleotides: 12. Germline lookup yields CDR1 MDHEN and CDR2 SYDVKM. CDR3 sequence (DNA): TGTGCCAGCACCCGCGTGAGGGGGCCGTACAATCAGCCCCAGCATTTT. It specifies CASTRVRGPYNQPQHF.

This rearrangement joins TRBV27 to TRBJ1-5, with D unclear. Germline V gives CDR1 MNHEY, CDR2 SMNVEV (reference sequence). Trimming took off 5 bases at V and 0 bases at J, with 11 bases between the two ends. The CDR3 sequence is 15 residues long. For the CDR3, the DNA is TGTGCCAGCAGTCCCCGGCGGTCTAGCAATCAGCCCCAGCATTTT. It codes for CASSPRRSSNQPQHF.

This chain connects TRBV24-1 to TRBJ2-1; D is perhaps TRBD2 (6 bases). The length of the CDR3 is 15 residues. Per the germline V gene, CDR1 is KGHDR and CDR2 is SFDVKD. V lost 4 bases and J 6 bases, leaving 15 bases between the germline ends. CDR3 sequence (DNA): TGTGCCACCAGTGACCCCGCTACTAGCCCCAATGAGCAGTTCTTC. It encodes CATSDPATSPNEQFF.

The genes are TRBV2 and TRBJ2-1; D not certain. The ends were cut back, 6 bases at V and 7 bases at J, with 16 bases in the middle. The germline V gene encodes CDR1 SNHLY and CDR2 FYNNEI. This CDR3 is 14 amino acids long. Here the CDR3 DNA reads TGTGCCAGCAGACCGTCAAACCCCGAGAATGAGCAGTTCTTC. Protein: CASRPSNPENEQFF.

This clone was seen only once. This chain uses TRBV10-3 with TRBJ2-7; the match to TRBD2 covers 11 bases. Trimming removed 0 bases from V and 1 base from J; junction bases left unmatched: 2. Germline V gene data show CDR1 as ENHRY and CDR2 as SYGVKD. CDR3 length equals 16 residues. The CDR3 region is CAISESGLADSYEQYF. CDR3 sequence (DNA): TGTGCCATCAGTGAGTCGGGACTAGCGGATTCCTACGAGCAGTACTTC.

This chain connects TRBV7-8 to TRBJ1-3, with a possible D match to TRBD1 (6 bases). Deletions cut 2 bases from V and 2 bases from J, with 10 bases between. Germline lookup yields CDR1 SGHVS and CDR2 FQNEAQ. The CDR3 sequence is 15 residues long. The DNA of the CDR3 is TGTGCCAGCAGCTTACAGGGGAGTGCTGGAAACACCATATATTTT. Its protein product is CASSLQGSAGNTIYF.

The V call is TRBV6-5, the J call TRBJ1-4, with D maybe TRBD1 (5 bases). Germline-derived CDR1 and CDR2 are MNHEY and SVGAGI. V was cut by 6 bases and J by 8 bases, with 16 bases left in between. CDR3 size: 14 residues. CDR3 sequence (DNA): TGTGCCAGCAGCAGGGCCATTACCTCCGAAAAACTGTTTTTT. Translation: CASSRAITSEKLFF.

CDR3 protein: CASSKDRGTDTQYF. The CDR3 DNA is TGTGCCAGCAGCAAGGACAGGGGCACAGATACGCAGTATTTT. The chain combines TRBV27 with TRBJ2-3; 8 bases map to TRBD1. Trimming cost V 6 bases and J 1 base; bases outside gene matches: 3. This CDR3 has 14 residues. CDR1 MNHEY and CDR2 SMNVEV come from the germline V gene (reference sequence).

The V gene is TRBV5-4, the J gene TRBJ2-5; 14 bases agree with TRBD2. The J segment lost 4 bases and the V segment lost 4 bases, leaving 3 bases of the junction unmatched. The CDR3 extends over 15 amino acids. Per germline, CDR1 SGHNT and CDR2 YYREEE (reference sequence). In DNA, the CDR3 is TGTGCCAGCAGCCTCGGACTAGCGGGAGGAGAGACCCAGTACTTC. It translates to CASSLGLAGGETQYF.

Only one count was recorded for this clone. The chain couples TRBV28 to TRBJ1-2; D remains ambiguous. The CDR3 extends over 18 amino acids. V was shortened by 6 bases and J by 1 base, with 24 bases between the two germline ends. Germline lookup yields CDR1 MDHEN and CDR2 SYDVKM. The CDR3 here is CASSLSGVIRPINYGYTF. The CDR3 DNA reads TGTGCCAGCAGCCTAAGCGGGGTTATTCGTCCCATTAACTATGGCTACACCTTC.